Shown below are 5 T cell receptor beta chains from a single sample sequenced in a study of regulatory dendritic cells for organ transplantation. Assay: immunoSEQ multiplex PCR; the TCRdb copy retains only in-frame clones and omits some. The data hold fewer than 40,000 clones, with around nine tenths observed a single time. The material sequenced was naive CD8+ T cells from blood. The subset is: CD45RA+ naive T cells. Every receptor here comes from a human donor in good health.

The sample holds one count of this clone. V and J are TRBV6-5 and TRBJ1-6, with unresolved D. Germline assignment: CDR1 MNHEY and CDR2 SVGAGI. Between the trimmed V and J ends, which lost 2 bases and 1 base, there was a span of 6 bases. The CDR3 covers 15 residues. This CDR3 is CASSYRASYNSPLHF. CDR3 coding DNA: TGTGCCAGCAGTTACAGGGCATCCTATAATTCACCCCTCCACTTT.

The chain employs TRBV9 and TRBJ2-3; D gene ambiguous. Between the trimmed V and J ends, which lost 0 bases and 4 bases, there was a span of 6 bases. Germline V gives CDR1 SGDLS, CDR2 YYNGEE. The CDR3 consists of 13 residues. The CDR3 protein is CASSVAEADTQYF. DNA for the CDR3: TGTGCCAGCAGCGTAGCCGAGGCAGATACGCAGTATTTT.

V and J are TRBV9 and TRBJ2-3; 14 nucleotides line up with TRBD2. Looked up from germline, CDR1 is SGDLS and CDR2 is YYNGEE. V dropped 3 bases and J dropped 5; count of bases not matched to a gene: 5. This CDR3 is 16 amino acids long. The CDR3 is CASSATSGGAGDTQYF. The CDR3 nucleotides read TGTGCCAGCAGCGCGACTAGCGGGGGGGCTGGAGATACGCAGTATTTT. Drawing the rest from reference TRBV9 and TRBJ2-3, the complete variable domain is DSGVTQTPKHLITATGQRVTLRCSPRSGDLSVYWYQQSLDQGLQFLIQYYNGEERAKGNILERFSAQQFPDLHSELNLSSLELGDSALYFCASSATSGGAGDTQYFGPGTRLTVL.

The rearrangement joins TRBV5-4 to TRBJ1-4, with 8 bases that match TRBD1. The germline V gene has CDR1 SGHNT and CDR2 YYREEE (reference sequence). There are 12 residues in the CDR3. J lost 7 bases, V lost 9 bases, and 5 bases had no gene match. CDR3 region: CAIGTGGEKLFF. In nucleotides, the CDR3 is TGTGCCATCGGGACAGGCGGTGAAAAACTGTTTTTT.

The V call is TRBV28, the J call TRBJ1-4; 8 nucleotides line up with TRBD1. This CDR3 has 18 amino acids. Trimming removed 3 bases from V and 6 bases from J; junction bases left unmatched: 15. Germline assignment: CDR1 MDHEN and CDR2 SYDVKM. The CDR3 region is CASSFPGTGDGTYEKLFF. In nucleotides, the CDR3 is TGTGCCAGCAGTTTCCCCGGGACAGGCGATGGGACGTATGAAAAACTGTTTTTT.